The T cell receptor beta chain under discussion was sequenced for a study of beta chain features in type 1 diabetes. Whole-study findings and limits: TCRB CDR3 length was moderately but significantly reduced in all four CD4+ subsets of Type 1 diabetes patients.

For this clone: Its specificity is unknown.

The study reverse transcribed the entire isolated RNA, so it sequenced expressed TCRB transcripts. Using immunoSEQ multiplex PCR, the repertoire was profiled, and TCRdb retains in-frame clones only, with some absent. Here the sample spans 250,000 to 300,000 clones, less than 30% being singletons. Germline CDR1 SGHTA, CDR2 FQGTGA. This CDR3 has 15 amino acids. V was cut by 2 bases and J by 1 base, with 12 bases left in between. This TCR was recovered from a woman in her 30s with type 1 diabetes. Sample: naive CD4+ T cells from blood. The V gene is TRBV7-3, the J gene TRBJ2-7; D is ambiguous. In DNA form, the CDR3 reads TGTGCCAGCAGCTTATGGCACAGTGTTTCCTACGAGCAGTACTTC. Amino acids: CASSLWHSVSYEQYF.